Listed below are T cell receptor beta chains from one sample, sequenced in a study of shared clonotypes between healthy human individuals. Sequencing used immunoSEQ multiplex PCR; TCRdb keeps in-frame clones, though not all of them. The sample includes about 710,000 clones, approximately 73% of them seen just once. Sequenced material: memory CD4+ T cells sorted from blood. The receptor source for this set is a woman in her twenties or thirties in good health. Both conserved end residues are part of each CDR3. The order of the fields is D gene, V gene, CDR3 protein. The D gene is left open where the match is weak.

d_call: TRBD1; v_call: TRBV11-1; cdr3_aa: CASSPRTGANYGYTF
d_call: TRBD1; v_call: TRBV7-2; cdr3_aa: CASSFTGQGIKAFF
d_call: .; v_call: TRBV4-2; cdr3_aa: CASSQRQTNEKLFF
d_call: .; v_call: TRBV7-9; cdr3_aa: CASSLRASARNEQFF
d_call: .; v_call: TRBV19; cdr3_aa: CASSDTGGVGPQHF
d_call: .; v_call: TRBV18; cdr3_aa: CASSLGDNTEAFF
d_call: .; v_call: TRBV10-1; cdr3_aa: CASSVNRDTEAFF
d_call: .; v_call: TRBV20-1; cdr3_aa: CSARDRERYTF
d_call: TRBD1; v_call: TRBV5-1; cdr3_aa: CASRTGSSGANVLTF
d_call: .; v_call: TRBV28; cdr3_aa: CASSPSRVLSEQYF
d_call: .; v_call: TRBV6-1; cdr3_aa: CASLAYDEQFF
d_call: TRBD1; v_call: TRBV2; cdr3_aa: CASSEAKGAWSGYTF
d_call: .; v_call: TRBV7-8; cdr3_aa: CASSKSRDGSYEQYF
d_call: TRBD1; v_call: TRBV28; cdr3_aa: CAGRDRGRDTQYF
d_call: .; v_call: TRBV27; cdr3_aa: CASSAKEQHNEKLFF
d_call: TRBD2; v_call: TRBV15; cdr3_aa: CATSIAGEETQYF
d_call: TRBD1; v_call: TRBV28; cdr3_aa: CASSLRDRVVYGYTF
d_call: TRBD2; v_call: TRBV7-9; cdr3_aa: CASSSSGRAGAGEQFF
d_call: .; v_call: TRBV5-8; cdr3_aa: CASSLGGYNNEQFF
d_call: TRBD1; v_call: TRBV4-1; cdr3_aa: CASSQPSKRTGGLVQYF
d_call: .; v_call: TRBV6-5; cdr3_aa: CASSVAGTNYGYTF
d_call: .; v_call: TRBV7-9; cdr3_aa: CASSLALGTQYF
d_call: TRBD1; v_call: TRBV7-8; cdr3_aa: CASSLAGQGNTDTQYF
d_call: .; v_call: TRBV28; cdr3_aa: CASRGSGTGSYEQYF
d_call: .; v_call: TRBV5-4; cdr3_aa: CASSLESHEKLFF
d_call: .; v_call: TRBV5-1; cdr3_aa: CASSSQGRVDTQYF
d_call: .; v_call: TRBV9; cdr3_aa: CASSVGTRGAGYNEQFF